These T cell receptor beta chains were read from a single sample in a study of blood T cell repertoires in COVID-19. Method: immunoSEQ multiplex PCR; TCRdb's copy keeps in-frame clones and lacks some. The data hold approximately 300,000 clones, with 90% observed a single time. Material: PBMCs or T cells enriched from blood (not recorded which). These receptors all stem from a young woman who had been exposed to COVID-19. Both conserved end residues are part of each CDR3. Some rows have no size entry. The others give once, few or many, or a class for an expanded clone.

j_call v_call clone_size cdr3_aa
TRBJ2-7 TRBV5-4 NA CASSLRTGHYEQYF
TRBJ1-2 TRBV7-8 NA CASSLGRQAASYGYTF
TRBJ1-3 TRBV30 NA CAWSVVLSSGNTIYF
TRBJ2-1 TRBV5-1 NA CASSSGQGLYNEQFF
TRBJ1-6 TRBV5-1 many CASSLGSDENSPLHF
TRBJ1-6 TRBV5-1 NA CASSLSGDNSPLHF
TRBJ1-5 TRBV2 once CASSRQGAVGQPQHF
TRBJ2-6 TRBV27 NA CASTKQGVGANVLTF
TRBJ2-1 TRBV6-4 once CASSEQAYNEQFF
TRBJ2-7 TRBV3-1/TRBV3-2 NA CASSQMTGTYEQYF
TRBJ2-5 TRBV5-1 NA CASSPTASGGAGETQYF
TRBJ2-5 TRBV18 NA CASSPTSLETQYF
TRBJ1-2 TRBV6-5 NA CASSLTGTNYGYTF
TRBJ1-5 TRBV6-5 NA CASSYGGANQPQHF
TRBJ2-2 TRBV6-5 NA CASSRDLAHTGELFF
TRBJ2-7 TRBV15 NA CATSSAKTGREQYF
TRBJ2-1 TRBV10-3 NA CAISGDSDEQFF
TRBJ1-1 TRBV6-5 NA CASRRQGATNTEAFF
TRBJ1-4 TRBV4-3 NA CASSQGDFVGEKLFF
TRBJ2-3 TRBV2 NA CASSAERGRADTQYF
TRBJ2-2 TRBV5-1 NA CASSLSGAYTGELFF
TRBJ1-5 TRBV7-2 NA CASSTSGQPQHF
TRBJ2-2 TRBV2 NA CARGGGQSGELFF
TRBJ2-5 TRBV28 NA CASSPGGRETQYF
TRBJ1-1 TRBV5-1 NA CASSKTPNTEAFF
TRBJ1-3 TRBV4-3 NA CASSQEGTAGNTIYF
TRBJ2-1 TRBV4-1 NA CASSQVGALSNEQFF
TRBJ1-3 TRBV12-3/TRBV12-4 NA CASRIQGENTIYF
TRBJ1-1 TRBV9 NA CASSGQGGEGEAFF
TRBJ1-2 TRBV2 once CASSQLDRGRDGYTF
TRBJ2-6 TRBV18 NA CATSDSLLSSGANVLTF
TRBJ1-2 TRBV9 once CASSAQGARTPSYGYTF
TRBJ2-2 TRBV4-1 NA CASSQEDPGGLFFTGELFF
TRBJ1-5 TRBV6-5 NA CASRQTGAQPQHF
TRBJ1-2 TRBV7-2 NA CASSLAVNRHYGYTF
TRBJ2-3 TRBV19 NA CASSAPLAGDHTQYF
TRBJ1-1 TRBV5-1 NA CASSLDQGAGAFF
TRBJ2-2 TRBV11-2 NA CASRTGIGELFF
TRBJ1-2 TRBV5-4 once CASGTVYGYTF
TRBJ1-2 TRBV4-3 NA CASSQESLAGGYGYTF
TRBJ1-2 TRBV11-2 NA CASSLVRQGPTGYGYTF
TRBJ2-7 TRBV11-3 NA CASSKGLLGEQYF
TRBJ1-2 TRBV18 NA CASSPWTGGSYGYTF
TRBJ1-1 TRBV4-1 NA CASSHDRGGAEAFF
TRBJ1-1 TRBV9 NA CASSVGTGVNTEAFF
TRBJ2-3 TRBV4-1 NA CASSQGVSQYGDTQYF
TRBJ2-7 TRBV11-2 NA CASSPLGRIAGGSYEQYF
TRBJ2-5 TRBV2 NA CASRKTGVDLQETQYF
TRBJ1-1 TRBV19 NA CASSHKRTDPRAFF
TRBJ1-2 TRBV27 NA CASSLGGQGDVYTF
TRBJ1-2 TRBV5-5 NA CASSYAGTGGAGYTF
TRBJ1-1 TRBV7-9 NA CASRLATEAFF
TRBJ1-1 TRBV12-3/TRBV12-4 NA CASSLDEETEAFF
TRBJ1-2 TRBV4-3 NA CASSQADRAHSGYTF